The sequence of this TCR beta chain was determined in a study of CD8 T cell repertoires and HIV-1 epitope variants. Study background: Twenty-five autologous and known Gag and Nef epitope variant peptides each stimulated T cells separately. Autologous T cell-negative cells served as antigen-presenting cells in equal numbers.

The CDR3 consists of 15 residues. The germline gives CDR1 SGHNT, CDR2 YYREEE (reference sequence). V lost 3 bases, J lost 6 bases, and 7 bases stayed unmatched. On the immunoSEQ platform, TCR beta CDR3s were sequenced at survey depth. The assay was immunoSEQ multiplex PCR, and TCRdb's table has in-frame clones only and misses some. The sample has under 100,000 clones, roughly four fifths seen once. The rearrangement joins TRBV5-4 to TRBJ2-1, with TRBD2 matching 9 bases. Sequences were obtained from uncultured baseline CD8+ T cells from peripheral blood mononuclear cells (PBMCs). The clonotype comes from a male donor with HIV. This chain's CDR3 is CASSSLAGGGNEQFF. DNA of the CDR3: TGTGCCAGCAGCTCCTTGGCGGGAGGGGGCAATGAGCAGTTCTTC. Combining the CDR3 with reference TRBV5-4 and TRBJ2-1 gives the whole variable domain ETGVTQSPTHLIKTRGQQVTLRCSSQSGHNTVSWYQQALGQGPQFIFQYYREEENGRGNFPPRFSGLQFPNYSSELNVNALELDDSALYLCASSSLAGGGNEQFFGPGTRLTVL.